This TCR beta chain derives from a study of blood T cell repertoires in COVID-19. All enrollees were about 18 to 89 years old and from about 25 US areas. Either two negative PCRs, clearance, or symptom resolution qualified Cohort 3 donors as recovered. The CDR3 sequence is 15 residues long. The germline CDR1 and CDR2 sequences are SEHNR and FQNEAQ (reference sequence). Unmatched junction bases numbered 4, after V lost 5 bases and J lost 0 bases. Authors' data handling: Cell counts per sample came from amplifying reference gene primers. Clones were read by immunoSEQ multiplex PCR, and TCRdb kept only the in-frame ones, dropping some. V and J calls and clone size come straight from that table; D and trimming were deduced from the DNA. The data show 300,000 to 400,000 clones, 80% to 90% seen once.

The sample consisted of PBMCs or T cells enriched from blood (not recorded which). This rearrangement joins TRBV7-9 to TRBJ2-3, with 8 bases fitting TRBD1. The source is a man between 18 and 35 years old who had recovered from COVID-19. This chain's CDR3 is CASSDWTGSTDTQYF. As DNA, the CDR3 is TGTGCCAGCAGCGACTGGACAGGGAGCACAGATACGCAGTATTTT.